This T cell receptor (beta chain) was identified in a study of blood T cell repertoires in COVID-19. Study-level background: In each case, the material was cDNA or gDNA derived from T cells, B-cell-depleted T cells, or PBMCs.

This clone has more than one count but fewer than ten. Using immunoSEQ multiplex PCR, the repertoire was profiled, and TCRdb retains in-frame clones only, with some absent. The sample records some 210,000 clones, around four fifths being singletons. Trimming took off 5 bases at V and 6 bases at J, with 11 bases between the two ends. In germline, CDR1 is LNHNV, CDR2 YYDKDF (reference sequence). This CDR3 contains 14 residues. The specimen was peripheral blood. The chain carries TRBV15 and TRBJ1-6; weak D call: TRBD1 (5 bases). The sequence was obtained from a man over 45 with active or convalescent COVID-19. The CDR3: CATSLERGNSPLHF. In nucleotides, the CDR3 is TGTGCCACCAGCTTAGAAAGGGGTAATTCACCCCTCCACTTT.